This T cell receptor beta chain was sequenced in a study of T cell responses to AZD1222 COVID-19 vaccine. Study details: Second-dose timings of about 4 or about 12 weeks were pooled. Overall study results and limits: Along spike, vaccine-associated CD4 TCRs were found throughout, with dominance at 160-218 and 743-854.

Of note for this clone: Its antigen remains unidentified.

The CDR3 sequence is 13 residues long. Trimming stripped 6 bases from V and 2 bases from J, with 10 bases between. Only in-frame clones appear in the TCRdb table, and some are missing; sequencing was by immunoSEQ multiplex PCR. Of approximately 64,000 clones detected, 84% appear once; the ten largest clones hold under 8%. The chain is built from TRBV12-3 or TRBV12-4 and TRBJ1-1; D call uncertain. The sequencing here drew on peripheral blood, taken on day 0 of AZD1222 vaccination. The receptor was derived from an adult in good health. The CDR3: CASSPRRNTEAFF. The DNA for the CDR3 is TGTGCCAGCAGCCCCCGTCGAAACACTGAAGCTTTCTTT.